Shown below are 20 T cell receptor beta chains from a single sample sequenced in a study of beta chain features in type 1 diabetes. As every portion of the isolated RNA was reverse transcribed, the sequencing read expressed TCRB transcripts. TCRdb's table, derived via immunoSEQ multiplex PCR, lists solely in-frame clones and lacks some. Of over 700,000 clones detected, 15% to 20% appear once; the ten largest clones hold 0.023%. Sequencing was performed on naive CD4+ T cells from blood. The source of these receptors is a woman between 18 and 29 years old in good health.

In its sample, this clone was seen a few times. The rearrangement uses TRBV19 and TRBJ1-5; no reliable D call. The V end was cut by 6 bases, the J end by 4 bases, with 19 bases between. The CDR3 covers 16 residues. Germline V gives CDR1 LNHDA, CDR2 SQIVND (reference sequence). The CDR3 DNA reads TGTGCCAGTAGGACTGCAGCAGCACAGCAAAATCAGCCCCAGCATTTT. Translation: CASRTAAAQQNQPQHF. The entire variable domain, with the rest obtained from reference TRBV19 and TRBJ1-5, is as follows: DGGITQSPKYLFRKEGQNVTLSCEQNLNHDAMYWYRQDPGQGLRLIYYSQIVNDFQKGDIAEGYSVSREKKESFPLTVTSAQKNPTAFYLCASRTAAAQQNQPQHFGDGTRLSIL.

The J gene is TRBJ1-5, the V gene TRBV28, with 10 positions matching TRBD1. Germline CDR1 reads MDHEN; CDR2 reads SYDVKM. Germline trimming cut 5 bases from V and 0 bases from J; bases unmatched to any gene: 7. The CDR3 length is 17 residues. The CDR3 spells CASSTPGQGYSNQPQHF. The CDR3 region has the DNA TGTGCCAGCAGTACACCGGGACAGGGGTATAGCAATCAGCCCCAGCATTTT.

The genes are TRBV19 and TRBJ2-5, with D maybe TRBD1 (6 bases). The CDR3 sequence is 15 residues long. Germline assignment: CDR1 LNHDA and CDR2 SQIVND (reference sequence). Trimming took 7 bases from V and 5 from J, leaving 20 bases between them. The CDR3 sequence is CASTPRAGELETQYF. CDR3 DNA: TGTGCCAGTACTCCTCGGGCAGGGGAATTGGAGACCCAGTACTTC.

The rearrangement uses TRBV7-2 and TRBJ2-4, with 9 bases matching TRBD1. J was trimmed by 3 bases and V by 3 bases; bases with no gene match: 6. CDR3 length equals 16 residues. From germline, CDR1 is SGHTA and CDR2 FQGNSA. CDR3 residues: CASSLTGGRGKNIQYF. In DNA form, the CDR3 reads TGTGCCAGCAGCTTGACAGGGGGGAGAGGCAAAAACATTCAGTACTTC. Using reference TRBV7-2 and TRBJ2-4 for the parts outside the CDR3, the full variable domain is GAGVSQSPSNKVTEKGKDVELRCDPISGHTALYWYRQSLGQGLEFLIYFQGNSAPDKSGLPSDRFSAERTGGSVSTLTIQRTQQEDSAVYLCASSLTGGRGKNIQYFGAGTRLSVL.

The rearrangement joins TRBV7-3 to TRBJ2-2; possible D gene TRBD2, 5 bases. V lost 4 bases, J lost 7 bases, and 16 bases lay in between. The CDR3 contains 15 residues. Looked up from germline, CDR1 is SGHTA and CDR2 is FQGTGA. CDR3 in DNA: TGTGCCAGCAGCTCAGGACCCACCCGGGGCGGGGAGCTGTTTTTT. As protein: CASSSGPTRGGELFF.

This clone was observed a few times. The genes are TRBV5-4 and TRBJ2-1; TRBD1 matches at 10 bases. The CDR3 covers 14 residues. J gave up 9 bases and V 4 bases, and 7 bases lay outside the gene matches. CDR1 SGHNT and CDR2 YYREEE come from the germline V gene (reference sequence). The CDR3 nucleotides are TGTGCCAGCAGCCCGGCGGGACAGGGGATTGAGCAGTTCTTC. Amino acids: CASSPAGQGIEQFF.

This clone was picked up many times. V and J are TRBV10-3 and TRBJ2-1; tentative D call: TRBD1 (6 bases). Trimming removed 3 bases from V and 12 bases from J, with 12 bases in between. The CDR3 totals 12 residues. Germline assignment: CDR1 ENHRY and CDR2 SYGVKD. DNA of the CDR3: TGTGCCATCAGTGACGGTGGGGACACGCAGTTCTTC. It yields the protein CAISDGGDTQFF.

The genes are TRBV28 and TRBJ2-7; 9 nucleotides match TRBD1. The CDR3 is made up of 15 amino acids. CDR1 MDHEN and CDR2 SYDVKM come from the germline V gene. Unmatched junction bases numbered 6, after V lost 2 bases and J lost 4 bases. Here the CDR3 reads CASSLTGQGSYEQYF. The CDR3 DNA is TGTGCCAGCAGTTTAACCGGACAGGGGAGTTACGAGCAGTACTTC.

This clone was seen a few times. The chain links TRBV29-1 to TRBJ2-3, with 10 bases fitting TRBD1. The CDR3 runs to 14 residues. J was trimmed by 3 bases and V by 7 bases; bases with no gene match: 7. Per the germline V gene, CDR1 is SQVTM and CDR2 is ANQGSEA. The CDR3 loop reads CSAEGDRGTDTQYF. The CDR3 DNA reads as TGCAGCGCCGAAGGGGACAGGGGAACAGATACGCAGTATTTT.

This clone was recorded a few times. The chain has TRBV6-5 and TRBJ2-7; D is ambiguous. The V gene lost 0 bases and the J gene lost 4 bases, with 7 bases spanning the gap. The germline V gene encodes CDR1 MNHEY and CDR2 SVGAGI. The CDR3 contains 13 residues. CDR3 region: CASSYSAEYEQYF. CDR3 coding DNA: TGTGCCAGCAGTTACTCTGCGGAGTACGAGCAGTACTTC.

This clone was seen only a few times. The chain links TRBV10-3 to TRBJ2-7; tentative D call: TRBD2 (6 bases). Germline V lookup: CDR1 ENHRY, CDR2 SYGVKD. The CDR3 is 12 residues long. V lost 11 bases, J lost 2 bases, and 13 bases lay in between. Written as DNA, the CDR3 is TGTGCCGCGGGGCGGGCCGCCTACGAGCAGTACTTC. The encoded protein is CAAGRAAYEQYF.

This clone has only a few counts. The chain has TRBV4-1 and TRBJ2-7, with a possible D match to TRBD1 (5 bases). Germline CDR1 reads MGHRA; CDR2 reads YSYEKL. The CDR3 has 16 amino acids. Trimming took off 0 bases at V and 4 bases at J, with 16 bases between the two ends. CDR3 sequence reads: CASSQDAGILGYEQYF. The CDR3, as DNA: TGCGCCAGCAGCCAAGATGCAGGGATCCTAGGATACGAGCAGTACTTC.

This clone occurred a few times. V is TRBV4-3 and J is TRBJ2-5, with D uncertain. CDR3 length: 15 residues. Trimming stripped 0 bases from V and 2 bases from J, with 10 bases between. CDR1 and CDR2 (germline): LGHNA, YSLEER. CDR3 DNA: TGCGCCAGCAGCCAAGATTGGGGTACTCAAGAGACCCAGTACTTC. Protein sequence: CASSQDWGTQETQYF.

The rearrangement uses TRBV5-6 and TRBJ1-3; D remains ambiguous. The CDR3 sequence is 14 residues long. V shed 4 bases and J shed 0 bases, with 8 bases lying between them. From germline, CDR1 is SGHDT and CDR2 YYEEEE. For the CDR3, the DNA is TGTGCCAGCAGCACCCCCAGCTCTGGAAACACCATATATTTT. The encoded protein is CASSTPSSGNTIYF.

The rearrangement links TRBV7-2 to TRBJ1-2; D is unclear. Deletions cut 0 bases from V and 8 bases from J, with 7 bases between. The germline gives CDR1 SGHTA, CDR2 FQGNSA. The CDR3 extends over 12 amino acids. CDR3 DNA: TGTGCCAGCAGCTTAGCCGGGTGGGGCTACACCTTC. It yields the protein CASSLAGWGYTF. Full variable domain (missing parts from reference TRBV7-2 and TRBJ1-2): GAGVSQSPSNKVTEKGKDVELRCDPISGHTALYWYRQSLGQGLEFLIYFQGNSAPDKSGLPSDRFSAERTGGSVSTLTIQRTQQEDSAVYLCASSLAGWGYTFGSGTRLTVV.

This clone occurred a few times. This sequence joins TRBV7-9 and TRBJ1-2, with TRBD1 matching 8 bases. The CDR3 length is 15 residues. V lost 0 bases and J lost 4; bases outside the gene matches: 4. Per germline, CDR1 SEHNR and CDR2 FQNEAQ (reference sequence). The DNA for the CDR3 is TGTGCCAGCAGCTTAGCCTCAGGGGGCCCCTATGGCTACACCTTC. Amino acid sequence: CASSLASGGPYGYTF.

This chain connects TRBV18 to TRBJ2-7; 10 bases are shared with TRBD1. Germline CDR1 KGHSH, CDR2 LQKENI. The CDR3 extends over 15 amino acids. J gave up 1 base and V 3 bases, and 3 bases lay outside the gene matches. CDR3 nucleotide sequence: TGTGCCAGCTCACCCAGACAGGGGGCTTCCTACGAGCAGTACTTC. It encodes CASSPRQGASYEQYF.

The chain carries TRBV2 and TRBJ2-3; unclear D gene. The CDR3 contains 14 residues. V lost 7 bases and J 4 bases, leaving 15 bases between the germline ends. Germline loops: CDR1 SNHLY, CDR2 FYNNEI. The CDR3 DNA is TGTGCCAGCACGCCCGAAAGCAGGCCAGATACGCAGTATTTT. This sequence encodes CASTPESRPDTQYF.

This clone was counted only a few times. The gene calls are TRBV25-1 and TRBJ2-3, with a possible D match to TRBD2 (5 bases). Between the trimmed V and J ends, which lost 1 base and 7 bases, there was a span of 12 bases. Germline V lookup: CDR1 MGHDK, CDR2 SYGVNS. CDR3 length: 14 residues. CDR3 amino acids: CASSESGGANTQYF. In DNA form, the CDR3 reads TGTGCCAGCAGTGAATCAGGAGGCGCAAATACGCAGTATTTT.

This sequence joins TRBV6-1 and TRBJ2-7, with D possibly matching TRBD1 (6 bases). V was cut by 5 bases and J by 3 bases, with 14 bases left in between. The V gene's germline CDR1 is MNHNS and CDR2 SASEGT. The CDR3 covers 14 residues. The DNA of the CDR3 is TGTGCCAGCAGTTTACGGACAGATGGCTACGAGCAGTACTTC. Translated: CASSLRTDGYEQYF.